This T cell receptor beta chain was identified in a study of cytomegalovirus exposure and HLA in healthy donors. Notes on the study in general: In a later analysis, HLA-C alleles had the fewest associated TCRs, DRB1 alleles the most. Later analysis identified a missense DCLRE1C variant that was linked to TCR beta V- and J-gene trimming. A later analysis by the authors found several of the most significant clusters apparently linked to common viral pathogens.

For this clone: Its specificity is unknown.

The PCR made use of 60 Vbeta and 13 Jbeta primers. This table comes from immunoSEQ multiplex PCR, and its TCRdb copy is limited to in-frame clones, with some not included. Here the sample spans 95,000 to 150,000 clones, about 80% being singletons. In nominal health when sampled, donors likely had unrecorded immune exposures nonetheless. Sample: PBMCs. The TCR was taken from a young woman in good health and CMV-seronegative.

For the CDR3, the DNA is TGTGCCAGCAGCGAACTAGAGACCCAGTACTTC. Residues: CASSELETQYF. The V call is TRBV4-2, the J call TRBJ2-5; D unresolved. Germline values: CDR1 LGHNA, CDR2 YNFKEQ. This CDR3 has 11 residues. V dropped 5 bases and J dropped 4 bases, with 5 bases sitting between them.